This T cell receptor beta chain was retrieved from a study of T cells in localized non-small cell lung cancer. Study-wide results and limits: Longer overall survival accompanied higher blood T cell density.

This clone is termed medium-sized (0.01 to 0.1%). Antigen: not known. Using immunoSEQ multiplex PCR, the repertoire was profiled, and TCRdb retains in-frame clones only, with some absent. The sample has about 1,400 clones, roughly 25% seen once. Sequencing used lung tumor tissue, obtained before any cancer treatment. This TCR was recovered from a man aged 35-75 years with stage II lung adenocarcinoma.

The CDR3 is CASSFRPGTGMNTEAFF. As DNA, the CDR3 is TGTGCCAGCAGTTTTCGTCCCGGGACAGGGATGAACACTGAAGCTTTCTTT. J is TRBJ1-1 and V is TRBV6-8, with 9 bases aligning to TRBD1. The CDR3 runs to 17 residues. Unmatched junction bases numbered 9, after V lost 4 bases and J lost 0 bases. Germline CDR1 and CDR2: MNHGY and SAAAGT.